The clone carrying this T cell receptor (beta chain) showed up just a few times. Researchers attached unique molecular identifiers to individual cDNA molecules. One entry per CDR3 protein, called by TCRdb with MiXCR from the 5' RACE reads. The top ten hold less than 12% of the sample, which has 60,000 or so distinct CDR3 sequences, 15% seen once. These data come from a study of early T cells in non-severe SARS-CoV-2 infection. Looked up from germline, CDR1 is LGHDT and CDR2 is YNNKEL (reference sequence). V lost 4 bases to trimming and J lost 8 bases, with 10 bases between them. CDR3 length: 12 residues.

The starting material was whole blood, obtained at baseline. The chain links TRBV3-1 to TRBJ2-3; D perhaps matches TRBD1 (5 bases). The receptor was derived from an adult who was a healthcare worker with PCR-confirmed SARS-CoV-2 infection or an uninfected control (not recorded which). This CDR3 reads CASSLTRATQYF. CDR3 sequence (DNA): TGTGCCAGCAGCCTCACCAGGGCTACGCAGTATTTT.